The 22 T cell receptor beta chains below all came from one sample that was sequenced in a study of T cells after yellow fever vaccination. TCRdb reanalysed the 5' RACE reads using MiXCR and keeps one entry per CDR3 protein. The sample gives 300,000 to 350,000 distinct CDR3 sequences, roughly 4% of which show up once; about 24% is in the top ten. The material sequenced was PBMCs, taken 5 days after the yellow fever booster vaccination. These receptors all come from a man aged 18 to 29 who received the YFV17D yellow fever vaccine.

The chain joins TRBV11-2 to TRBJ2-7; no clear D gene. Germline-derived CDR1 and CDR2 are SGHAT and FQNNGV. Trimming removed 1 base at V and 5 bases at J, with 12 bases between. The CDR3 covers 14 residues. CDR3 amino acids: CASSLVPHLNEQYV. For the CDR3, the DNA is TGTGCCAGCAGCTTAGTCCCCCACCTCAACGAGCAGTACGTC.

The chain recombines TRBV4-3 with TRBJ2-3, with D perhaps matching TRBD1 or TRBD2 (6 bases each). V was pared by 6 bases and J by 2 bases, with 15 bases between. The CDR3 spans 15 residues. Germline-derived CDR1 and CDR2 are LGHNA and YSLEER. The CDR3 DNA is TGCGCCAGCAGAGCGATGGGGGGCCCCACAGATACGCAGTATTTT. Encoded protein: CASRAMGGPTDTQYF.

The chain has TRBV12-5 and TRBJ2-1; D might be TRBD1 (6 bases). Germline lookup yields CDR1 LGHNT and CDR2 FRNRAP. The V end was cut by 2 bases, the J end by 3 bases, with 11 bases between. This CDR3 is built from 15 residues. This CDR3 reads CASGLPRTVYNEQFF. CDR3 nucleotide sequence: TGTGCTAGTGGTTTGCCCCGGACAGTCTACAATGAGCAGTTCTTC.

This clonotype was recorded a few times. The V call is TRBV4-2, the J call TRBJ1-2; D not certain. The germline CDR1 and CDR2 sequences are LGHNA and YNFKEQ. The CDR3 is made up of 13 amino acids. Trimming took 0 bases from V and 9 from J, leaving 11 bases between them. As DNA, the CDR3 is TGTGCCAGCAGCCAAGATCGACGGGAGAGCTACACCTTC. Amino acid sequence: CASSQDRRESYTF.

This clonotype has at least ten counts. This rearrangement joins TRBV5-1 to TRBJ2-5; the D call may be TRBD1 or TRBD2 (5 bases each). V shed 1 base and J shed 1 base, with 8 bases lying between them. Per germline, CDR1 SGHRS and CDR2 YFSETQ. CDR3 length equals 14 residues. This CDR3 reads CASSLTGPQETQYF. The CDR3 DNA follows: TGCGCCAGCAGCTTGACGGGGCCCCAAGAGACCCAGTACTTC.

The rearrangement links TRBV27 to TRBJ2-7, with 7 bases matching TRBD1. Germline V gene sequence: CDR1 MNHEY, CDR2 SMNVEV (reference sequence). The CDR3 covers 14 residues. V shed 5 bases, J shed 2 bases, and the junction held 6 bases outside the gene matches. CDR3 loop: CASSARTGPYEQYV. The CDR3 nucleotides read TGTGCCAGCAGTGCACGGACAGGTCCCTACGAGCAGTACGTC.

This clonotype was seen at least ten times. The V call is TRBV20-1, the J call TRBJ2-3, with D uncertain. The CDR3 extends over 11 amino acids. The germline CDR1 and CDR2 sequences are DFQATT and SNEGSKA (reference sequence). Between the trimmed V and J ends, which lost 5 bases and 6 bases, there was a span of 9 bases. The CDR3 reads CSALRADTQYF. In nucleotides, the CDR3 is TGCAGTGCTCTAAGGGCGGATACGCAGTATTTT.

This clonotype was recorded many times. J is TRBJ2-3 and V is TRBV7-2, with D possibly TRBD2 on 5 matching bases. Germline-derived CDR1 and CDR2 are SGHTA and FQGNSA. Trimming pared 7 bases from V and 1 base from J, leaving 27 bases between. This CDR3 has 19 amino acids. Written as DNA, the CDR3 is TGTGCCAGCAATGCCCGTCCTGCTCGGGGATTTAGGCGCACAGATACGCAGTATTTT. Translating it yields CASNARPARGFRRTDTQYF.

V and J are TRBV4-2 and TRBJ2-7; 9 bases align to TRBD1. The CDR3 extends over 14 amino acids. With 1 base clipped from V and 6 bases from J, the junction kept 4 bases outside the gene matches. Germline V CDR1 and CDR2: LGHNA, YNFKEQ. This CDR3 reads CASSQGTGDGEQYF. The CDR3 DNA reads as TGTGCCAGCAGCCAAGGGACAGGGGACGGCGAGCAGTACTTC.

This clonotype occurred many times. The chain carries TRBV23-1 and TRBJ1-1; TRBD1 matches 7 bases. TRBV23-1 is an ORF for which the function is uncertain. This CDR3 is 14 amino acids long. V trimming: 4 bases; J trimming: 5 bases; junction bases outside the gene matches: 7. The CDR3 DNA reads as TGCGCCAGCAGTCGCGTTGACAGGGTTACTGAAGCTTTCTTT. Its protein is CASSRVDRVTEAFF.

CDR3 in amino acids: CASSNWDREAGELFF. CDR3 nucleotide sequence: TGTGCCAGCAGCAACTGGGACAGGGAGGCCGGGGAGCTGTTTTTT. The chain recombines TRBV21-1 with TRBJ2-2; the D call in the table, TRBD1, was not verified against the DNA. TRBV21-1 is listed as a pseudogene. This CDR3 spans 15 amino acids.

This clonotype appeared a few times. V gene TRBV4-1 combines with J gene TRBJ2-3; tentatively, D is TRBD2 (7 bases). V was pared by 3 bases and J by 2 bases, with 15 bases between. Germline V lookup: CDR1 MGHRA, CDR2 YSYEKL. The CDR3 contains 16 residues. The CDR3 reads CASSHLGRGVTDTQYF. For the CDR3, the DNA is TGCGCCAGCAGCCACTTGGGGAGGGGGGTCACAGATACGCAGTATTTT.

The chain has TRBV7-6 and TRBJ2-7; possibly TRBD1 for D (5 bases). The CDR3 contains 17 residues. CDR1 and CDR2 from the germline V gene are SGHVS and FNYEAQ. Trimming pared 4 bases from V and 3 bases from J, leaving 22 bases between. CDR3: CASSSSFQGILGYEQYF. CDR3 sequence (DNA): TGTGCCAGCAGCTCCTCCTTCCAGGGTATCCTTGGCTACGAGCAGTACTTC.

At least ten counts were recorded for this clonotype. DNA of the CDR3: TGCGCCAGCAGCCAAGCGGAATTTATAGCGGGGGAGGTATCGGAGACCCAGTACTTC. Translating it yields CASSQAEFIAGEVSETQYF. The V gene is TRBV4-3, the J gene TRBJ2-5; 9 bases map to TRBD2. This CDR3 contains 19 residues. The germline gives CDR1 LGHNA, CDR2 YSLEER. The ends lost 1 base at V and 5 bases at J; junction bases unmatched: 17.

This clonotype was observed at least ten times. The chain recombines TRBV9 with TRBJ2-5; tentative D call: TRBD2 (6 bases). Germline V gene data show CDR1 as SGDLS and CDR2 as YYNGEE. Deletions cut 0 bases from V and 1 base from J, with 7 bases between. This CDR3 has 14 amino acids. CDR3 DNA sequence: TGTGCCAGCAGCGTAGTGGGGGGCCAAGAGACCCAGTACTTC. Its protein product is CASSVVGGQETQYF.

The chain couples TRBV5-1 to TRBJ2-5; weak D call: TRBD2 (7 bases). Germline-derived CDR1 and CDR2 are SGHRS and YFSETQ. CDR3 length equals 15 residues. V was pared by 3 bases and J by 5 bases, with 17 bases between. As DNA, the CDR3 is TGCGCCAGCAGCTCCCCTGAGTCGGGGGGCGAGACCCAGTACTTC. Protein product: CASSSPESGGETQYF.

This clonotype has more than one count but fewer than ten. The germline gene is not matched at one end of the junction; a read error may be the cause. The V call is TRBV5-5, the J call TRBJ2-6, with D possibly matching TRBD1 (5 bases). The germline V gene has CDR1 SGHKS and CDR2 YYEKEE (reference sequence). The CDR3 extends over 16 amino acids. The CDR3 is CASSLGQHSGTNVLTF. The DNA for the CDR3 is TGTGCCAGCAGCTTGGGACAGCACTCTGGGACCAACGTCCTGACTTTC.

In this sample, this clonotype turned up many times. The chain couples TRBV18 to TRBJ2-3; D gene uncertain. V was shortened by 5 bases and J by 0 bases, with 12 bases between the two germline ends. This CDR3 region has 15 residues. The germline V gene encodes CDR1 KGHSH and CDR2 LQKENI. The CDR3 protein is CASSSRGPSTDTQYF. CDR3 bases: TGTGCCAGCTCAAGCAGAGGACCTAGCACAGATACGCAGTATTTT.

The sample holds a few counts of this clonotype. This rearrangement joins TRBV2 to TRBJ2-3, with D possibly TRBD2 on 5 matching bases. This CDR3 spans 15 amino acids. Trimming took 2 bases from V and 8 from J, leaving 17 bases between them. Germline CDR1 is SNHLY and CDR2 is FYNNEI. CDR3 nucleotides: TGTGCCAGCAGTGAAAGGGCTAGCTCCCCCGGTACGCAGTATTTT. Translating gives CASSERASSPGTQYF.

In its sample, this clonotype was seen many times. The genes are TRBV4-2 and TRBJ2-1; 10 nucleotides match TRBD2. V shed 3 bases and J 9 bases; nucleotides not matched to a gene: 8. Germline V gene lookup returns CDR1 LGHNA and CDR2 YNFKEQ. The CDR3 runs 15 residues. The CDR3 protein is CASSQGSGGAVEQFF. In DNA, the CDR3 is TGTGCCAGCAGCCAGGGGAGCGGGGGGGCCGTTGAGCAGTTCTTC.

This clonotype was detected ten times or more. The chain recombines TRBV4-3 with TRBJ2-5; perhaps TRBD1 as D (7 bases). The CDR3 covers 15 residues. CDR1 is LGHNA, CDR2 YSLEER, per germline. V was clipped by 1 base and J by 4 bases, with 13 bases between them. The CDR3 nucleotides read TGCGCCAGCAGCCAAGTTGGGCAGGGGGGAGAGACCCAGTACTTC. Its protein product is CASSQVGQGGETQYF.

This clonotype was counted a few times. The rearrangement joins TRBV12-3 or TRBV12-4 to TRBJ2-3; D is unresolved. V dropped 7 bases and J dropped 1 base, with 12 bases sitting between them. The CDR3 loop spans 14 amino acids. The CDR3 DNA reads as TGTGCCAGCACCCAGATAGGTGGCACAGATACGCAGTATTTT. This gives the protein CASTQIGGTDTQYF.